Listed below are T cell receptor beta chains from one sample, sequenced in a study of beta chain features in type 1 diabetes. TCRdb's copy holds only in-frame clones and misses some; the assay was immunoSEQ multiplex PCR. The table includes around 330,000 clones, 8% to 13% detected once. Source material: naive CD4+ T cells from blood. Receptors originate from a woman aged 25 to 39 in good health. CDR3s include the opening cysteine and the closing phenylalanine or tryptophan. The order of the fields is J gene, V gene, clone size, D gene, CDR3 DNA, CDR3 protein. A D gene is named only where the DNA matches it firmly. Clone size is stated in some rows and not others, as once, few, many or a class when expanded.

j_gene: TRBJ2-5
v_gene: TRBV18
abundance: few
d_gene: TRBD1
CDR3nt: TGTGCCAGCTCACCACCCACAGGGGGAACGGAGACCCAGTACTTC
CDR3aa: CASSPPTGGTETQYF

j_gene: TRBJ2-1
v_gene: TRBV19
abundance: .
d_gene: TRBD1
CDR3nt: TGTGCCAGTAGTTTCCGGACAGGAGTGTCCTACAATGAGCAGTTCTTC
CDR3aa: CASSFRTGVSYNEQFF

j_gene: TRBJ2-6
v_gene: TRBV30
abundance: .
d_gene: TRBD1
CDR3nt: TGTGCCTGGCGGCGGGGACAGGGGATTGCTGGGGCCAACGTCCTGACTTTC
CDR3aa: CAWRRGQGIAGANVLTF

j_gene: TRBJ2-1
v_gene: TRBV28
abundance: .
d_gene: TRBD1
CDR3nt: TGTGCCAGCAGCTGGGACAGTCTCAGGGAGCAGTTCTTC
CDR3aa: CASSWDSLREQFF

j_gene: TRBJ2-1
v_gene: TRBV7-2
abundance: .
d_gene: .
CDR3nt: TGTGCCAGCAGCTTAAAACTACGAACGGATGAGCAGTTCTTC
CDR3aa: CASSLKLRTDEQFF

j_gene: TRBJ2-7
v_gene: TRBV7-2
abundance: .
d_gene: TRBD2
CDR3nt: TGTGCCAGCAGCTTAGCGGGTAGCGGGAGGGCCAACAAGCAGTACTTC
CDR3aa: CASSLAGSGRANKQYF

j_gene: TRBJ1-1
v_gene: TRBV25-1
abundance: few
d_gene: .
CDR3nt: TGTGCCAGCAGTGAATGGGGCTACACTGAAGCTTTCTTT
CDR3aa: CASSEWGYTEAFF

j_gene: TRBJ2-2
v_gene: TRBV5-6
abundance: few
d_gene: .
CDR3nt: TGTGCCAGCAGCGCTGTGGATATAGCGGCGAACACCGGGGAGCTGTTTTTT
CDR3aa: CASSAVDIAANTGELFF

j_gene: TRBJ2-1
v_gene: TRBV10-3
abundance: few
d_gene: .
CDR3nt: TGTGCCATCAGCCTAGTCCCCCTCGAAGAGCAGTTCTTC
CDR3aa: CAISLVPLEEQFF

j_gene: TRBJ2-1
v_gene: TRBV15
abundance: .
d_gene: .
CDR3nt: TGTGCCACCAGCAGAGATCGGGACTCCTACAATGAGCAGTTCTTC
CDR3aa: CATSRDRDSYNEQFF

j_gene: TRBJ1-5
v_gene: TRBV2
abundance: .
d_gene: TRBD1
CDR3nt: TGTGCCAGCAGTGTGTTCGGACAGGCTAGCAATCAGCCCCAGCATTTT
CDR3aa: CASSVFGQASNQPQHF

j_gene: TRBJ2-1
v_gene: TRBV18
abundance: few
d_gene: TRBD2
CDR3nt: TGTGCCAGCTCCCCACTAGCGGACTACAATGAGCAGTTCTTC
CDR3aa: CASSPLADYNEQFF

j_gene: TRBJ2-4
v_gene: TRBV20-1
abundance: .
d_gene: .
CDR3nt: TGCAGTGGGCTAGCCAAAAACATTCAGTACTTC
CDR3aa: CSGLAKNIQYF

j_gene: TRBJ2-1
v_gene: TRBV2
abundance: few
d_gene: .
CDR3nt: TGTGCCAGCAGGGCCACTAGTGGCTCCTACAATGAGCAGTTCTTC
CDR3aa: CASRATSGSYNEQFF

j_gene: TRBJ2-3
v_gene: TRBV29-1
abundance: .
d_gene: TRBD2
CDR3nt: TGCAGCGTTGGGACTAGCGGGATTTCTTCAGATACGCAGTATTTT
CDR3aa: CSVGTSGISSDTQYF

j_gene: TRBJ2-3
v_gene: TRBV13
abundance: few
d_gene: TRBD1
CDR3nt: TGTGCCAGCAGCTTGGACAGGGCGGATACGCAGTATTTT
CDR3aa: CASSLDRADTQYF

j_gene: TRBJ2-4
v_gene: TRBV4-3
abundance: .
d_gene: TRBD2
CDR3nt: TGCGCCAGCAGCGATGGACTAGCGCGGTTCAACATTCAGTACTTC
CDR3aa: CASSDGLARFNIQYF

j_gene: TRBJ2-1
v_gene: TRBV29-1
abundance: few
d_gene: .
CDR3nt: TGCAGCGTTGACGTAACGAGCCCTTACAATGAGCAGTTCTTC
CDR3aa: CSVDVTSPYNEQFF

j_gene: TRBJ2-1
v_gene: TRBV5-4
abundance: .
d_gene: TRBD2
CDR3nt: TGTGCCAGCAGCTTGATTACATTAGCGGGAGAGTCGAATGAGCAGTTCTTC
CDR3aa: CASSLITLAGESNEQFF

j_gene: TRBJ2-1
v_gene: TRBV20-1
abundance: .
d_gene: .
CDR3nt: TGCAGTGTACTCCGTGGTGAGCAGTTCTTC
CDR3aa: CSVLRGEQFF

j_gene: TRBJ1-1
v_gene: TRBV5-1
abundance: few
d_gene: .
CDR3nt: TGCGCCAGCAGCTTCCAGGTTTCTCGCCTATCTGAAGCTTTCTTT
CDR3aa: CASSFQVSRLSEAFF

j_gene: TRBJ2-5
v_gene: TRBV4-3
abundance: few
d_gene: TRBD1
CDR3nt: TGCGCCAGCAGCCAAAGGGGGCCAGGGGGTGTCGGCCAAGAGACCCAGTACTTC
CDR3aa: CASSQRGPGGVGQETQYF

j_gene: TRBJ1-2
v_gene: TRBV29-1
abundance: .
d_gene: .
CDR3nt: TGCAGCGTTACCTCCGGGACAATTTATGGCTACACCTTC
CDR3aa: CSVTSGTIYGYTF

j_gene: TRBJ2-3
v_gene: TRBV7-2
abundance: .
d_gene: .
CDR3nt: TGTGCCAGCAGCTTAGCGGCTCGCACAGATACGCAGTATTTT
CDR3aa: CASSLAARTDTQYF

j_gene: TRBJ2-1
v_gene: TRBV4-2
abundance: few
d_gene: TRBD2
CDR3nt: TGTGCCAGCAGCCAGTCGGCTAGCGGCACCTACAATGAGCAGTTCTTC
CDR3aa: CASSQSASGTYNEQFF

j_gene: TRBJ1-4
v_gene: TRBV25-1
abundance: few
d_gene: .
CDR3nt: TGTGCCAGCAGTGAATCGAGCGGCGTTGAAAAACTGTTTTTT
CDR3aa: CASSESSGVEKLFF

j_gene: TRBJ2-5
v_gene: TRBV18
abundance: .
d_gene: TRBD1
CDR3nt: TGTGCCAGCTCACCCGCCACGACCGGGACAGGGCGAGAGACCCAGTACTTC
CDR3aa: CASSPATTGTGRETQYF

j_gene: TRBJ2-5
v_gene: TRBV30
abundance: .
d_gene: .
CDR3nt: TGTGCCTGGGCTAGGGAGACCCAGTACTTC
CDR3aa: CAWARETQYF

j_gene: TRBJ2-1
v_gene: TRBV11-3
abundance: few
d_gene: .
CDR3nt: TGTGCCAGCAGCTTAAGTGGCGGTACATACTCCTACAATGAGCAGTTCTTC
CDR3aa: CASSLSGGTYSYNEQFF

j_gene: TRBJ2-5
v_gene: TRBV9
abundance: few
d_gene: TRBD2
CDR3nt: TGTGCCAGCAGCGTAGCCGGGGGGACTAGCGGGAGCCAAGAGACCCAGTACTTC
CDR3aa: CASSVAGGTSGSQETQYF

j_gene: TRBJ1-5
v_gene: TRBV10-3
abundance: few
d_gene: .
CDR3nt: TGTGCCATCAGTGACGGGGGACTACCTAATCAGCCCCAGCATTTT
CDR3aa: CAISDGGLPNQPQHF

j_gene: TRBJ2-2
v_gene: TRBV2
abundance: .
d_gene: TRBD2
CDR3nt: TGTGCCAGCAGCTCGGGACTAGCGGGCACCGGGGAGCTGTTTTTT
CDR3aa: CASSSGLAGTGELFF

j_gene: TRBJ2-5
v_gene: TRBV7-7
abundance: few
d_gene: TRBD1
CDR3nt: TGTGCTAGCAGCACCCGACAGGGGTCGGAGACCCAGTACTTC
CDR3aa: CASSTRQGSETQYF

j_gene: TRBJ1-5
v_gene: TRBV29-1
abundance: few
d_gene: TRBD1
CDR3nt: TGCAGCGTCCGGGGACAGAACAATCAGCCCCAGCATTTT
CDR3aa: CSVRGQNNQPQHF

j_gene: TRBJ2-5
v_gene: TRBV21-1
abundance: few
d_gene: .
CDR3nt: TGTGCCAGCAATTCCAGGGGGCAAGAGACCCAGTACTTC
CDR3aa: CASNSRGQETQYF

j_gene: TRBJ2-7
v_gene: TRBV6-6
abundance: .
d_gene: .
CDR3nt: TGTGCCAGCAGTTACCCCGGGACCTACGAGCAGTACTTC
CDR3aa: CASSYPGTYEQYF

j_gene: TRBJ2-1
v_gene: TRBV5-1
abundance: few
d_gene: TRBD1
CDR3nt: TGCGCCAGCAGCTTGGCATATTATAGAGACAGGGGGCCCAGCTCCTACAATGAGCAGTTCTTC
CDR3aa: CASSLAYYRDRGPSSYNEQFF

j_gene: TRBJ2-1
v_gene: TRBV6-5
abundance: few
d_gene: TRBD2
CDR3nt: TGTGCCAGCAGTTACTCTCGCGGGGGATACAATGAGCAGTTCTTC
CDR3aa: CASSYSRGGYNEQFF

j_gene: TRBJ2-7
v_gene: TRBV30
abundance: .
d_gene: .
CDR3nt: TGTGCCTGGAGTACGAACCAATTTTCGGGGGAGCAGTACTTC
CDR3aa: CAWSTNQFSGEQYF

j_gene: TRBJ1-5
v_gene: TRBV30
abundance: .
d_gene: TRBD1
CDR3nt: TGTGCCTGGAGTACGGGACAGGGAGGAATTCAGCCCCAGCATTTT
CDR3aa: CAWSTGQGGIQPQHF

j_gene: TRBJ1-3
v_gene: TRBV25-1
abundance: .
d_gene: TRBD1
CDR3nt: TGTGCCAGCACTGACAGGGGAGCCTCTGGAAACACCATATATTTT
CDR3aa: CASTDRGASGNTIYF

j_gene: TRBJ2-2
v_gene: TRBV5-6
abundance: .
d_gene: TRBD2
CDR3nt: TGTGCCAGCAGCCCTAGGGCGGGAGGGCCTGCCGGGGAGCTGTTTTTT
CDR3aa: CASSPRAGGPAGELFF

j_gene: TRBJ2-4
v_gene: TRBV2
abundance: few
d_gene: TRBD2
CDR3nt: TGTGCCAGCAGTGAATCCGGACTAGTCGCGGGCATTCAGTACTTC
CDR3aa: CASSESGLVAGIQYF

j_gene: TRBJ1-2
v_gene: TRBV5-4
abundance: .
d_gene: TRBD1
CDR3nt: TGTGCCAGCAGCAAAGGACAGGGAAACTATGGCTACACCTTC
CDR3aa: CASSKGQGNYGYTF

j_gene: TRBJ2-3
v_gene: TRBV4-1
abundance: .
d_gene: .
CDR3nt: TGCGCCAGCAGCCAGGGGGAGGACCCCGCAGATACGCAGTATTTT
CDR3aa: CASSQGEDPADTQYF

j_gene: TRBJ1-5
v_gene: TRBV6-5
abundance: .
d_gene: .
CDR3nt: TGTGCCAGCAGTTACGCGGGGGGCAATCAGCCCCAGCATTTT
CDR3aa: CASSYAGGNQPQHF

j_gene: TRBJ2-5
v_gene: TRBV15
abundance: few
d_gene: .
CDR3nt: TGTGCCACCAGCAGAGGATTAAGCGGAAACCAAGAGACCCAGTACTTC
CDR3aa: CATSRGLSGNQETQYF

j_gene: TRBJ1-2
v_gene: TRBV5-1
abundance: .
d_gene: .
CDR3nt: TGCGCCAGCAGCCGGACCGACAGAATTAAGAACTATGGCTACACCTTC
CDR3aa: CASSRTDRIKNYGYTF

j_gene: TRBJ1-2
v_gene: TRBV18
abundance: few
d_gene: .
CDR3nt: TGTGCCAGCTCACCTGTAGACACGAACTATGGCTACACCTTC
CDR3aa: CASSPVDTNYGYTF

j_gene: TRBJ2-2
v_gene: TRBV27
abundance: few
d_gene: TRBD2
CDR3nt: TGTGCCAGCAGTTCTCTAGCGGGAGTTTCTGGGGAGCTGTTTTTT
CDR3aa: CASSSLAGVSGELFF

j_gene: TRBJ2-1
v_gene: TRBV9
abundance: few
d_gene: TRBD1
CDR3nt: TGTGCCAGCAGCGCGGGACAGGGGTCCTACAATGAGCAGTTCTTC
CDR3aa: CASSAGQGSYNEQFF

j_gene: TRBJ2-1
v_gene: TRBV7-2
abundance: .
d_gene: .
CDR3nt: TGTGCCAGCAGGGCCCAGTCAAATGAGCAGTTCTTC
CDR3aa: CASRAQSNEQFF

j_gene: TRBJ2-5
v_gene: TRBV5-6
abundance: few
d_gene: .
CDR3nt: TGTGCCAGCACGAACAGGGAAGAGACCCAGTACTTC
CDR3aa: CASTNREETQYF

j_gene: TRBJ2-1
v_gene: TRBV28
abundance: few
d_gene: TRBD2
CDR3nt: TGTGCCAGCAGTTTAGTAGGGAGGGGAATCTACAATGAGCAGTTCTTC
CDR3aa: CASSLVGRGIYNEQFF

j_gene: TRBJ2-5
v_gene: TRBV11-2
abundance: few
d_gene: TRBD2
CDR3nt: TGTGCCAGCAGCTGGGTAGCGGGAGAAGAGACCCAGTACTTC
CDR3aa: CASSWVAGEETQYF

j_gene: TRBJ2-7
v_gene: TRBV7-9
abundance: .
d_gene: TRBD1
CDR3nt: TGTGCCAGCAGCCGAGGGGACAGTAGCTCCTACGAGCAGTACTTC
CDR3aa: CASSRGDSSSYEQYF

j_gene: TRBJ1-2
v_gene: TRBV5-6
abundance: .
d_gene: .
CDR3nt: TGTGCCAGCAGCTTGTTGGACAGTCGGGATGGCTACACCTTC
CDR3aa: CASSLLDSRDGYTF

j_gene: TRBJ2-7
v_gene: TRBV9
abundance: .
d_gene: .
CDR3nt: TGTGCCAGCAGCGGAGTCGAATCCGGGGGTGGGACCTACGAGCAGTACTTC
CDR3aa: CASSGVESGGGTYEQYF